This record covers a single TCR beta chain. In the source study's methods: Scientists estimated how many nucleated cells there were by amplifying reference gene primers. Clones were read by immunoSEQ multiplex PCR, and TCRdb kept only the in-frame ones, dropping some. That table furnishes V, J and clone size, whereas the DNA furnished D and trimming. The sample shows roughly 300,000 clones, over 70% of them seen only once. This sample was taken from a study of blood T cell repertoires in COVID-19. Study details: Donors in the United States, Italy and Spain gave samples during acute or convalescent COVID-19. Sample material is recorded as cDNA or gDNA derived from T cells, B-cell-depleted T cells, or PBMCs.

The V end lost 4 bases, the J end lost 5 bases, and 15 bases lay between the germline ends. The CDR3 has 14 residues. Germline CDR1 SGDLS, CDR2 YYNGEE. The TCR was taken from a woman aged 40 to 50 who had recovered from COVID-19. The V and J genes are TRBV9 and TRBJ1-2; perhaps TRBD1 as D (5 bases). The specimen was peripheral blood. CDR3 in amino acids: CASSPGGGLYGYTF. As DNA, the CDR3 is TGTGCCAGCAGCCCAGGCGGGGGATTGTATGGCTACACCTTC.